The next 11 T cell receptor beta chains were all read from a single sample in a study of beta chain features in type 1 diabetes. The authors reverse transcribed all of the isolated RNA, so sequencing captured expressed TCRB transcripts. Libraries were prepared by immunoSEQ multiplex PCR; TCRdb keeps only in-frame clonotypes and omits some of them. This sample has hundreds of thousands of clones, with about 15% found just once. Sequencing used naive CD4+ T cells from blood. These receptors were taken from a man aged 25-45 years in good health.

The chain joins TRBV30 to TRBJ2-1; D is possibly TRBD2 (7 bases). This CDR3 has 15 amino acids. The germline V and J ends were trimmed by 2 bases and 3 bases, with 14 bases remaining between them. CDR1 GTSNPN and CDR2 SVGIG come from the germline V gene (reference sequence). The CDR3 here is CAWSRGRGFYNEQFF. DNA of the CDR3: TGTGCCTGGAGTAGAGGGAGGGGGTTCTACAATGAGCAGTTCTTC.

This clone was seen only a few times. This rearrangement joins TRBV10-3 to TRBJ2-1; 8 nucleotides agree with TRBD2. V gave up 6 bases and J gave up 0 bases; unmatched junction bases: 1. The CDR3 extends over 14 amino acids. CDR1 ENHRY and CDR2 SYGVKD come from the germline V gene. The CDR3 loop is CAIRSGSSYNEQFF. In DNA, the CDR3 is TGTGCCATCAGGAGCGGGAGCTCCTACAATGAGCAGTTCTTC.

The J gene is TRBJ2-3, the V gene TRBV7-2; 7 nucleotides match TRBD2. Germline lookup yields CDR1 SGHTA and CDR2 FQGNSA. Trimming cost V 4 bases and J 0 bases; bases outside gene matches: 7. This CDR3 is built from 16 residues. DNA for the CDR3: TGTGCCAGCAGCTGGCTAGCGGCGCTAAGCACAGATACGCAGTATTTT. It codes for CASSWLAALSTDTQYF.

This clone came up a few times. This chain connects TRBV7-2 to TRBJ1-4; D not resolved. V dropped 0 bases and J dropped 2 bases, with 10 bases sitting between them. The CDR3 contains 16 residues. CDR1 SGHTA and CDR2 FQGNSA come from the germline V gene. CDR3 nucleotide sequence: TGTGCCAGCAGCTTAGCCGGCGGGGTTACTAATGAAAAACTGTTTTTT. Amino acids: CASSLAGGVTNEKLFF.

This clone was counted ten times or more. The chain combines TRBV7-2 with TRBJ2-1, with D possibly TRBD1 on 6 matching bases. The CDR3 runs 12 residues. From germline, CDR1 is SGHTA and CDR2 FQGNSA. Between the trimmed V and J ends, which lost 5 bases and 9 bases, there was a span of 11 bases. CDR3 sequence: CASSGRTAEQFF. DNA of the CDR3: TGTGCCAGCAGCGGCCGGACAGCTGAGCAGTTCTTC.

This clone was detected a few times. The V gene is TRBV21-1, the J gene TRBJ1-6; the DNA was not used to check the table's D call, TRBD1. TRBV21-1 is termed a pseudogene. The CDR3 totals 14 residues. The DNA of the CDR3 is TGTGCCAGGATAGGGGGCTCGACGGATTCACCCCTCCACTTT. It encodes CARIGGSTDSPLHF.

This clone was detected a few times. The gene calls are TRBV5-4 and TRBJ2-5; D ambiguous. V lost 0 bases to trimming and J lost 1 base, with 7 bases between them. Germline V lookup: CDR1 SGHNT, CDR2 YYREEE (reference sequence). The CDR3 is made up of 14 amino acids. CDR3 amino acids: CASSLAVAQETQYF. CDR3 in DNA: TGTGCCAGCAGCTTGGCGGTGGCCCAAGAGACCCAGTACTTC. The variable domain in full, completed from reference TRBV5-4 and TRBJ2-5, reads ETGVTQSPTHLIKTRGQQVTLRCSSQSGHNTVSWYQQALGQGPQFIFQYYREEENGRGNFPPRFSGLQFPNYSSELNVNALELDDSALYLCASSLAVAQETQYFGPGTRLLVL.

J is TRBJ2-1 and V is TRBV30; 8 bases are shared with TRBD2. The ends lost 8 bases at V and 0 bases at J; junction bases unmatched: 3. Germline values: CDR1 GTSNPN, CDR2 SVGIG (reference sequence). CDR3 size: 13 residues. The CDR3 bases are TGTGCCATCCGGGGGGGCTCCTACAATGAGCAGTTCTTC. Translation gives CAIRGGSYNEQFF.

The gene calls are TRBV6-5 and TRBJ1-2, with a tentative D call TRBD1 (6 bases). Germline V gene data show CDR1 as MNHEY and CDR2 as SVGAGI. The CDR3 is made up of 13 amino acids. Trimming removed 6 bases from V and 3 bases from J, with 11 bases in between. The CDR3 bases are TGTGCCAGCAGAAAAGGACAGTACTATGGCTACACCTTC. Its protein is CASRKGQYYGYTF.

This chain uses TRBV27 with TRBJ2-2; D is possibly TRBD1 (5 bases). CDR1 and CDR2 from the germline V gene are MNHEY and SMNVEV (reference sequence). This CDR3 has 15 amino acids. Trimming took 4 bases from V and 1 from J, leaving 10 bases between them. As DNA, the CDR3 is TGTGCCAGCAGTTCTAGGGGTATGAACACCGGGGAGCTGTTTTTT. Encoded protein: CASSSRGMNTGELFF.

The chain links TRBV30 to TRBJ1-1; D not certain. The CDR3 is made up of 15 amino acids. Germline V gene lookup returns CDR1 GTSNPN and CDR2 SVGIG (reference sequence). Trimming left V 5 bases short and J 0 bases short, with 16 bases between. CDR3 residues: CAWADIIPVNTEAFF. The CDR3 nucleotides read TGTGCCTGGGCCGACATTATACCGGTGAACACTGAAGCTTTCTTT.